The source of this T cell receptor beta chain is a study of shared clonotypes between healthy human individuals. V shed 6 bases and J shed 8 bases, with 14 bases lying between them. The germline V gene encodes CDR1 SSHAT and CDR2 FNYEAQ (reference sequence). The CDR3 loop spans 13 amino acids. From CD4+ cells came CD45RA+ naive and CD45RA-negative memory subsets. Assay execution proceeded at the deep level. In the sorted-subset replicate PCRs, around 0.2 ug DNA, 25,000 to 30,000 T cell genomes, was used. Some clones are missing from TCRdb's copy, which holds only in-frame ones; the method was immunoSEQ multiplex PCR. The sample includes approximately 1,500,000 clones, over 95% of them seen just once.

The sequence was collected from a young man in good health. The sequenced sample was naive CD4+ T cells sorted from blood. Subset denoted: CD45RA+ positively selected. This sequence joins TRBV7-7 and TRBJ2-1; D is unclear. The CDR3 here is CASSFRPGDEQFF. The CDR3 region has the DNA TGTGCCAGCAGTTTCCGCCCGGGTGATGAGCAGTTCTTC.